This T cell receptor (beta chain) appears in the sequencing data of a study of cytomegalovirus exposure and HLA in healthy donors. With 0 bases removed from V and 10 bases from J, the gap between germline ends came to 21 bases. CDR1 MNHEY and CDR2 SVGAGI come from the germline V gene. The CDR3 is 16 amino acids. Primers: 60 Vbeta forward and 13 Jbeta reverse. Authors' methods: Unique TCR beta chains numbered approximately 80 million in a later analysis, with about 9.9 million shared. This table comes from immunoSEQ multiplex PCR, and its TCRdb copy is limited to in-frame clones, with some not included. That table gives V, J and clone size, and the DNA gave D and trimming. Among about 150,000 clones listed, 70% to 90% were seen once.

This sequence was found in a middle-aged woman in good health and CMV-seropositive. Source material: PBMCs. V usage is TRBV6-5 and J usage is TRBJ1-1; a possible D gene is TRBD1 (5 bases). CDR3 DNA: TGTGCCAGCAGTTACTCGGAGGGGCCCACACCTGGTCTAGCTTTCTTT. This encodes CASSYSEGPTPGLAFF.